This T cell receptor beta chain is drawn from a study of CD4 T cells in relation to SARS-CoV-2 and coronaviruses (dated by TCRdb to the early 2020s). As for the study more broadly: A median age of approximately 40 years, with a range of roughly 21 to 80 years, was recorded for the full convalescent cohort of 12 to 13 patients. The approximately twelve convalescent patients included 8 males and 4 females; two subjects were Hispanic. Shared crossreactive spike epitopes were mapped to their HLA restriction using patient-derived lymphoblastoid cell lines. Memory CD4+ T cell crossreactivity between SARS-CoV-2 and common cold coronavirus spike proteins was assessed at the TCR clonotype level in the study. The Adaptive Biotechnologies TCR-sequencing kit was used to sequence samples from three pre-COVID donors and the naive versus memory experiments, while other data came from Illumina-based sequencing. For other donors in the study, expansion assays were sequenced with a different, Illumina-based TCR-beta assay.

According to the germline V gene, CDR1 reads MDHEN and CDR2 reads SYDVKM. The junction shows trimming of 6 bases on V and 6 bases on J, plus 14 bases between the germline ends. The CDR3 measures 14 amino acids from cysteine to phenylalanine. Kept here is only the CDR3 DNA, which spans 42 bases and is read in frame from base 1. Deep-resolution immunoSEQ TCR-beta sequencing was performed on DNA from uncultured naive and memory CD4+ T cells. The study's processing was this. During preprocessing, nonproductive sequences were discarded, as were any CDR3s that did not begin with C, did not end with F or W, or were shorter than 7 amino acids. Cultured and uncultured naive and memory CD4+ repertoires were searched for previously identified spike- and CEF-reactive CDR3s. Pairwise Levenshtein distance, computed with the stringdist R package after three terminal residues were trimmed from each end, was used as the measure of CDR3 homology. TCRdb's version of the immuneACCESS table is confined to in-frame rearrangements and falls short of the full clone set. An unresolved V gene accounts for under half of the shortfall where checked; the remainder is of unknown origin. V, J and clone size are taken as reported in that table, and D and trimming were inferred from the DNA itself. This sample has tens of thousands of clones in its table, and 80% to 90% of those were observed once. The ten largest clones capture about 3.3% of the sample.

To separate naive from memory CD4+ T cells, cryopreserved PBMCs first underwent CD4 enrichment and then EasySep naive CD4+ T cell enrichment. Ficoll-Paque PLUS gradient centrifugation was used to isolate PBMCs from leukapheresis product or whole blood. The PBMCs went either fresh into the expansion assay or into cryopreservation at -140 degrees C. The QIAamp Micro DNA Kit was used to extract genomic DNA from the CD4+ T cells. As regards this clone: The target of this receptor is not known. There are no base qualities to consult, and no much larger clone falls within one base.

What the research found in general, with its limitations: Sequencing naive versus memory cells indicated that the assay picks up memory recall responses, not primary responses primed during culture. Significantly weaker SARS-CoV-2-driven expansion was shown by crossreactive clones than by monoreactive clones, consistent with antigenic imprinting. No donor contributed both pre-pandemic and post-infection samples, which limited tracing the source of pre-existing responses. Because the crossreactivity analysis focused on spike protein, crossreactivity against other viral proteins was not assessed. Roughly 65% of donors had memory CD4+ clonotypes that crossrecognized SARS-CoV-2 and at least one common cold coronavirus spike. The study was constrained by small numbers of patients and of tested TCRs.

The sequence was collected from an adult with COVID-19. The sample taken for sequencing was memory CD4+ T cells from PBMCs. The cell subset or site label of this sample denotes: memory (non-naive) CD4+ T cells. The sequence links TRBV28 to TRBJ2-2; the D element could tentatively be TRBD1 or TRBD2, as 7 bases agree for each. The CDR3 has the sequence CASSSPGGAGELFF. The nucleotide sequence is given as TGTGCCAGCAGCTCCCCAGGGGGGGCCGGGGAGCTGTTTTTT.